The T cell receptor beta chain under discussion was sequenced for a study of cytomegalovirus exposure and HLA in healthy donors. CDR3 length: 12 amino acids. V shed 6 bases and J shed 6 bases, with 8 bases lying between them. Germline V gene lookup returns CDR1 ENHRY and CDR2 SYGVKD. Although they were nominally healthy when sampled, donors likely had unrecorded immune exposures. The PCR ran on 60 Vbeta and 13 Jbeta primers. The protocol was immunoSEQ multiplex PCR, while the TCRdb copy is restricted to in-frame clones and leaves out a portion. The sample includes about 91,000 clones. The clonotype originates from a woman aged 30 to 39 in good health and CMV-seronegative. Sequencing was performed on PBMCs. The V and J genes are TRBV10-3 and TRBJ2-2; D not certain. DNA for the CDR3: TGTGCCATCAGGGGCGAGCCCGGGGAGCTGTTTTTT. Amino acid sequence: CAIRGEPGELFF.